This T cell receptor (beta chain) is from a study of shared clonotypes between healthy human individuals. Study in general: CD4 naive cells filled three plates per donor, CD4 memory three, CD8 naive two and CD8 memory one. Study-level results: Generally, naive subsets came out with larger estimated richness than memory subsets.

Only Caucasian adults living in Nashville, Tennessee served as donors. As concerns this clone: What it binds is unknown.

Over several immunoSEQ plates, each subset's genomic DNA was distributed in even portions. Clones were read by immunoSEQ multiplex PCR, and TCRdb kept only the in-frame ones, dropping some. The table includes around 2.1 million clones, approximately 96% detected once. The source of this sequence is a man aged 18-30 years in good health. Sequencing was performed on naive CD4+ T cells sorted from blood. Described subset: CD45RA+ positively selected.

CDR3 sequence reads: CAFTLVYNSPLHF. CDR3 in DNA: TGTGCCTTTACACTGGTTTATAATTCACCCCTCCACTTT. The genes are TRBV30 and TRBJ1-6, with no clear D. The length of the CDR3 is 13 residues. V shed 7 bases and J shed 4 bases, with 11 bases lying between them. Germline V gene sequence: CDR1 GTSNPN, CDR2 SVGIG (reference sequence).